Presented here are 4 T cell receptor beta chains from one specimen sequenced in a study of T cell repertoires in cytomegalovirus infection. TCRdb processed the reads anew with MiXCR; each CDR3 protein has one entry. The data show roughly 310,000 distinct CDR3 sequences, around a sixth seen once. The sample was PBMCs. These receptors originate from a human donor in good health (CMV status not recorded). Some clones in this sample may be carry-over from other donors' samples.

This clonotype has a count of ten or more. This rearrangement joins TRBV10-3 to TRBJ2-7, with 10 bases aligning to TRBD1. There are 14 residues in the CDR3. The V gene's germline CDR1 is ENHRY and CDR2 SYGVKD. J lost 3 bases, V lost 6 bases, and 5 bases had no gene match. This CDR3 reads CAISPGTGVYEQYF. CDR3 nucleotides: TGTGCCATCAGCCCCGGGACAGGGGTCTACGAGCAGTACTTC.

V gene TRBV6-8 combines with J gene TRBJ1-1; D uncertain. Germline V gene data show CDR1 as MNHGY and CDR2 as SAAAGT. Between the trimmed V and J ends, which lost 10 bases and 8 bases, there was a span of 14 bases. CDR3 length: 11 amino acids. The CDR3 DNA sequence: TGTGCCACCTACCGGTCCTCAGAAGCTTTCTTT. Its protein is CATYRSSEAFF.

This clonotype was detected ten times or more. The chain combines TRBV12-3 or TRBV12-4 with TRBJ2-7, with D possibly being TRBD1 (6 bases). The CDR3 covers 13 residues. V dropped 6 bases and J dropped 2 bases, with 11 bases sitting between them. The CDR3 sequence: CASRRTEPYEQYF. Here the CDR3 DNA reads TGTGCCAGCAGACGGACAGAGCCCTACGAGCAGTACTTC.

This clonotype has just a few counts. This chain links TRBV12-3 or TRBV12-4 with TRBJ2-2; D ambiguous. The CDR3 sequence is 13 residues long. The V and J ends lost 5 bases and 6 bases respectively, with 10 bases between them. In DNA, the CDR3 is TGTGCCAGCAGTCGGGCCTCGCCCGGGGAGCTGTTTTTT. Its protein product is CASSRASPGELFF.